This paragraph reports one T cell receptor beta chain. What it binds is unknown. Deletions cut 3 bases from V and 10 bases from J, with 7 bases between. This CDR3 has 10 residues. Germline assignment: CDR1 GTSNPN and CDR2 SVGIG (reference sequence). The data originate from a study of shared clonotypes between healthy human individuals. Study-level points and caveats: The authors expected sequencing depth to affect clonotype sharing among donors.

Across several immunoSEQ plates, the genomic DNA of each subset was split evenly. The assay was immunoSEQ multiplex PCR, and TCRdb's table has in-frame clones only and misses some. The repertoire holds around 990,000 clones, 70% to 85% seen once, with 0.89% in the top ten. V and J are TRBV30 and TRBJ2-1; no clear D. Sequencing was performed on memory CD4+ T cells from PBMCs. As to subset: CD45RA-negative fraction. The receptor's source is a man aged 18 to 29 in good health. Some clones in this sample may be carry-over from other donors' samples. The CDR3 here is CAWRTVEQFF. CDR3 nucleotide sequence: TGTGCCTGGAGAACGGTAGAGCAGTTCTTC. Full variable domain (outside the CDR3, taken from reference TRBV30 and TRBJ2-1): SQTIHQWPATLVQPVGSPLSLECTVEGTSNPNLYWYRQAAGRGLQLLFYSVGIGQISSEVPQNLSASRPQDRQFILSSKKLLLSDSGFYLCAWRTVEQFFGPGTRLTVL.